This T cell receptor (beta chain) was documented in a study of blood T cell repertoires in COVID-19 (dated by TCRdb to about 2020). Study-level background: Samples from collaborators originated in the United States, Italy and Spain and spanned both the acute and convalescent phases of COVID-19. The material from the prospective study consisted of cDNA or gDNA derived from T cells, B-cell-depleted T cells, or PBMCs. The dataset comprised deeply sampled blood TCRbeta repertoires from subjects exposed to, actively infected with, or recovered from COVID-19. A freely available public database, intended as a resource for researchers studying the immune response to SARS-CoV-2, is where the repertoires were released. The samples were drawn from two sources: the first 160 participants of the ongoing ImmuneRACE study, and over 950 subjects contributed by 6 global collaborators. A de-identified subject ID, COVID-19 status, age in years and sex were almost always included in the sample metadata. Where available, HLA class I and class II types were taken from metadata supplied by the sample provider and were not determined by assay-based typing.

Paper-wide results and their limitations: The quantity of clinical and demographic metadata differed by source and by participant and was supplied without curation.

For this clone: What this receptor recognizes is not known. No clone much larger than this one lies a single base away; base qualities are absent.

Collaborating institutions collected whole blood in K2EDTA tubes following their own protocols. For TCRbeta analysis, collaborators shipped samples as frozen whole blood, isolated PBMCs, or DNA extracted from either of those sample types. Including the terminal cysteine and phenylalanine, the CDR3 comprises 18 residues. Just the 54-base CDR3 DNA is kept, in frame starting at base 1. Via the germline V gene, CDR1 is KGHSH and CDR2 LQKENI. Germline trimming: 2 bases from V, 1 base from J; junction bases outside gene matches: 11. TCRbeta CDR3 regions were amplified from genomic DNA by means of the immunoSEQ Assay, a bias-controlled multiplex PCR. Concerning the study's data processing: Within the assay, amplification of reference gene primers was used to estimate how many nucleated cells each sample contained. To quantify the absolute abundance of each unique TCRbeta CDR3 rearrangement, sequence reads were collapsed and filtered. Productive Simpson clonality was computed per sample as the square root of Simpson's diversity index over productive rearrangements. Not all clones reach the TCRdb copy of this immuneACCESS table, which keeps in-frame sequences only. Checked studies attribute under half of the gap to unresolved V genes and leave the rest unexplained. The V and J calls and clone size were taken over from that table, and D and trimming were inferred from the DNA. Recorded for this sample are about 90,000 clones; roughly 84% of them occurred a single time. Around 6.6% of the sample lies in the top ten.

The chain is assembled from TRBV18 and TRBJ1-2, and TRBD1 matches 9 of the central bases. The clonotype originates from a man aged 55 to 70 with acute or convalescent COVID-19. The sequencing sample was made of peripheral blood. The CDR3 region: CASSPDRGLVALNYGYTF. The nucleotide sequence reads TGTGCCAGCTCACCAGACAGGGGGTTGGTCGCTCTTAACTATGGCTACACCTTC.